This T cell receptor (beta chain) originates from a study of neurological immune-mediated disorders. The ends lost 4 bases at V and 7 bases at J; junction bases unmatched: 15. The CDR3 contains 16 residues. Germline CDR1 is DFQATT and CDR2 is SNEGSKA (reference sequence). A 10-nucleotide random UMI tagged transcripts in template-switch 5'RACE cDNA synthesis. TCRdb re-called the 5' RACE reads with MiXCR, one entry per CDR3 protein. The sample contains more than 35,000 distinct CDR3 sequences, 6% to 7% of which appear only once. Libraries from sorted cells each used some 1 million CD4+ or CD8+ T cells. This clonotype occurred many times.

This clonotype was obtained from a woman between 40 and 55 years old in good health. V is TRBV20-1 and J is TRBJ2-2, with TRBD2 matching over 7 bases. Sequencing input: CD4+ T cells from blood. This CDR3 reads CSATYMGRAVNGELFF. The CDR3 coding sequence is TGCAGTGCTACCTATATGGGGAGGGCTGTGAACGGGGAGCTGTTTTTT.